This T cell receptor (beta chain) appears in the sequencing data of a study of T cells after yellow fever vaccination. The CDR3 covers 14 residues. CDR1 is SGHVS, CDR2 FNYEAQ, per germline. V was trimmed by 3 bases and J by 6 bases, leaving 15 bases between them. Conversion of TCR transcripts into cDNA relied on 5'RACE template switching, which added a universal primer site and UMIs. Each CDR3 protein gets one entry after TCRdb re-called the 5' RACE reads with MiXCR. The sample consists of 500,000 to 700,000 distinct CDR3 sequences, less than 20% of them appearing once. This clonotype was counted between two and nine times.

This TCR was recovered from a man aged 30-40 years who received the YFV17D yellow fever vaccine. The chain carries TRBV7-6 and TRBJ2-7; the D is unclear. The sample was PBMCs, taken 15 days after the yellow fever booster vaccination. Here the CDR3 DNA reads TGTGCCAGCAGCTTCTCCTACGCCAGGAGCGAGCAGTACTTC. This translates into CASSFSYARSEQYF.